The clone carrying this TCR beta chain was recorded many times. The target antigen is unknown. Total RNA amounting to roughly 450 ng was the source from which TCR beta cDNA was made with a constant-region primer. Employing slightly modified ARM-PCR, three nested multiplex PCR rounds were run, and these gave rise to the TCR beta libraries. TRBV1-TRBV30 forward primers and a C-beta reverse primer were used in the first two PCR rounds, which each ran for around 10 cycles. TCRdb re-derived calls from the multiplex PCR reads in MiXCR, one entry per CDR3 protein. The sample has 95,000 to 150,000 distinct CDR3 sequences, roughly 69% seen once. This sample stems from a study of tumor-infiltrating lymphocytes in primary liver carcinoma. Study overall: T1-T3 N0M0 was the stage of the tumors, which were about 4.2 to 11 cm across. Study results and caveats: Only about 7.5-24% of top clones occurred in every one of the five tumor regions.

Total RNA and DNA came together from approximately 20-30 mg of bulk tissue without cell sorting. Every patient in the cohort had a primary liver carcinoma. That carcinoma was treated by surgical resection. The CDR3 extends over 12 amino acids. CDR1 and CDR2 (germline): SGHVS, FQNEAQ. V shed 3 bases and J shed 4 bases, with 4 bases lying between them. This clonotype originated in a woman aged 55-75 years with primary liver carcinoma and hepatitis B virus infection. The material sequenced was liver tumor tissue from sampling region 1. Subset here: tumor region T1, superior pole. This chain links TRBV7-8 with TRBJ2-1; D unresolved. The CDR3 loop reads CASSFGYNEQFF. The CDR3 bases are TGTGCCAGCAGCTTTGGGTACAATGAGCAGTTCTTC.